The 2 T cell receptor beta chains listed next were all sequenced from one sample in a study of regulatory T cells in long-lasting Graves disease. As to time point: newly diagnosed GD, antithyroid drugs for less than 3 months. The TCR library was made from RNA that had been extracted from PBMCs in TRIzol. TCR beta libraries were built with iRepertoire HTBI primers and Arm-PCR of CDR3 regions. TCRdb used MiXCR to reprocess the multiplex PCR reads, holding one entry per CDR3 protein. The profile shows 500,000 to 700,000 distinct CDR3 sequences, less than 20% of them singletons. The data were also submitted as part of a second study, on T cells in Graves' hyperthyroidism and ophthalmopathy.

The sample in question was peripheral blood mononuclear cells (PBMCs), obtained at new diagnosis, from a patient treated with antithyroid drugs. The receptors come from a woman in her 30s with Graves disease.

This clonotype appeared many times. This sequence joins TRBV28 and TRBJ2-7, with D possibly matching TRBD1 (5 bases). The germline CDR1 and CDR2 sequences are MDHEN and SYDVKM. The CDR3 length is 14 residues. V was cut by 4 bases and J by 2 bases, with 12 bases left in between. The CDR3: CASSYQGWTYEQYF. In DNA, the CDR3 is TGTGCCAGCAGTTACCAGGGTTGGACCTACGAGCAGTACTTC.

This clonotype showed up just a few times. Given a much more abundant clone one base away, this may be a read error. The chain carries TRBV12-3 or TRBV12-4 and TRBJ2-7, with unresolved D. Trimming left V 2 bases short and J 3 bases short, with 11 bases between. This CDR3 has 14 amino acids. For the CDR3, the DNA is TGTGCCAGCAGTTTAAGACGCATTGACTACGAGCAGTACTTC. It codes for CASSLRRIDYEQYF.